There are many counts of the clone carrying this T cell receptor beta chain. Its antigen is unidentified. Noted time point: pre-sensitization, week 0. Treatment reported: therapeutic diphenylcyclopropenone sensitization with weekly scalp DPC. This entry is derived from a study of human T cells and chemical hapten exposure. On the study more broadly: The scalp of each patient received a weekly diphenylcyclopropenone dose for the full approximately 25-week study. Small pooled library volume differences chiefly drove per-sample TCR yield variation.

Overall study results and limits: The donors suffered from alopecia, so their immune response may not match that of healthy people.

The CDR3 totals 17 residues. Germline-derived CDR1 and CDR2 are KGHDR and SFDVKD. V trimming: 3 bases; J trimming: 3 bases; junction bases outside the gene matches: 10. TCRdb itself ran the RACE reads through MiXCR, one entry per CDR3 protein. This sample has about 68,000 distinct CDR3 sequences; roughly 9.8% occur once, and the top ten carry 4% to 6%. Here the sequenced sample was whole blood, taken in connection with sensitization to the hapten diphenylcyclopropenone (DPC). The origin of this receptor is a woman aged 45-65 years with alopecia areata. Some clones in this sample may be carry-over from other donors' samples. V usage is TRBV24-1 and J usage is TRBJ2-3, with 8 positions matching TRBD2. As DNA, the CDR3 is TGTGCCACCAGTGATCCCCCAGGAGCGGGAGTTACAGATACGCAGTATTTT. The encoded protein is CATSDPPGAGVTDTQYF.